These T cell receptor beta chains were read from a single sample in a study of blood T cell repertoires in COVID-19. The data were produced by immunoSEQ multiplex PCR, yet TCRdb's version contains in-frame clones alone and is incomplete. This sample has 150,000 or so clones, with roughly 90% found just once. Sequencing was carried out using peripheral blood. Receptors originate from a man between 60 and 75 years old with active or convalescent COVID-19. Both conserved end residues are part of each CDR3. Each record gives: D gene, J gene, clone size, V gene, CDR3 DNA, CDR3 protein. A D gene is named only where the DNA matches it firmly. Expanded clones are given a class, and other clones once, few, many or no size at all.

D gene: TRBD2; J gene: TRBJ2-1; clone size: .; V gene: TRBV10-3; CDR3 DNA: TGTGCCATCATTGGACTAGCGGGAGACTACAATGAGCAGTTCTTC; CDR3 protein: CAIIGLAGDYNEQFF
D gene: .; J gene: TRBJ1-2; clone size: .; V gene: TRBV6-5; CDR3 DNA: TGTGCCAGCAGTTACGGGAGGCCCCGGGACTATGGCTACACCTTC; CDR3 protein: CASSYGRPRDYGYTF
D gene: .; J gene: TRBJ1-5; clone size: .; V gene: TRBV4-1; CDR3 DNA: TGCGCCAGCAGCCAGTCGGGAGGGAATCAGCCCCAGCATTTT; CDR3 protein: CASSQSGGNQPQHF
D gene: TRBD2; J gene: TRBJ2-5; clone size: .; V gene: TRBV7-8; CDR3 DNA: TGTGCCAGCAGTCTCTCCGGGACTAGCGACGTTGTGTTTAAGACCCAGTACTTC; CDR3 protein: CASSLSGTSDVVFKTQYF
D gene: TRBD1; J gene: TRBJ1-2; clone size: .; V gene: TRBV19; CDR3 DNA: TGTGCCAGTAGTATGGACAGGGCTCAGGGTGGCTACACCTTC; CDR3 protein: CASSMDRAQGGYTF
D gene: .; J gene: TRBJ1-1; clone size: .; V gene: TRBV10-1; CDR3 DNA: TGCGCCAGCAGGGACAGCATGAACACTGAAGCTTTCTTT; CDR3 protein: CASRDSMNTEAFF
D gene: TRBD2; J gene: TRBJ2-3; clone size: .; V gene: TRBV3-1/TRBV3-2; CDR3 DNA: TGTGCCAGCAGCCAAGCGTTATGGACTAGCGTTGACACGCAGTATTTT; CDR3 protein: CASSQALWTSVDTQYF
D gene: .; J gene: TRBJ2-6; clone size: .; V gene: TRBV7-2; CDR3 DNA: TGTGCCAGCAGCATATCTGGGGCCAACGTCCTGACTTTC; CDR3 protein: CASSISGANVLTF
D gene: .; J gene: TRBJ2-3; clone size: .; V gene: TRBV5-1; CDR3 DNA: TGCGCCAGCAGCTTGCAGGGTAGGACAGATACGCAGTATTTT; CDR3 protein: CASSLQGRTDTQYF
D gene: TRBD2; J gene: TRBJ2-7; clone size: .; V gene: TRBV27; CDR3 DNA: TGTGCCAGCAGTTTACAAGGCTTTTCTGGGGGGGGTTGGTACGAGCAGTACTTC; CDR3 protein: CASSLQGFSGGGWYEQYF
D gene: .; J gene: TRBJ1-2; clone size: .; V gene: TRBV5-1; CDR3 DNA: TGCGCCAGCAGCTTGTCGCAGGGGAGTAACTATGGCTACACCTTC; CDR3 protein: CASSLSQGSNYGYTF
D gene: TRBD1; J gene: TRBJ1-6; clone size: .; V gene: TRBV2; CDR3 DNA: TGTGCCAGCAGTGTCCCGGGACAGGGGGCAAGGGGATCCTCCTATAATTCACCCCTCCACTTT; CDR3 protein: CASSVPGQGARGSSYNSPLHF
D gene: .; J gene: TRBJ1-2; clone size: .; V gene: TRBV6-5; CDR3 DNA: TGTGCCAGCAGTTACAACAGGGATAGGAGCTACACCTTC; CDR3 protein: CASSYNRDRSYTF
D gene: TRBD1; J gene: TRBJ2-3; clone size: .; V gene: TRBV7-7; CDR3 DNA: TGTGCCAGCAGCGCGGACAGGGGGAGCACAGATACGCAGTATTTT; CDR3 protein: CASSADRGSTDTQYF
D gene: .; J gene: TRBJ1-2; clone size: .; V gene: TRBV12-3/TRBV12-4; CDR3 DNA: TGTGCCAGCAGTTTTGCGGCCCGGGGTGGCTACACCTTC; CDR3 protein: CASSFAARGGYTF
D gene: .; J gene: TRBJ1-1; clone size: .; V gene: TRBV28; CDR3 DNA: TGTGCCAGCAGTTTAGCGTACTCGAACACTGAAGCTTTCTTT; CDR3 protein: CASSLAYSNTEAFF
D gene: .; J gene: TRBJ2-7; clone size: .; V gene: TRBV27; CDR3 DNA: TGTGCCAGCAGTTTATCGGCAGTAAGCTCCTACGAGCAGTACTTC; CDR3 protein: CASSLSAVSSYEQYF
D gene: TRBD2; J gene: TRBJ2-1; clone size: .; V gene: TRBV6-6; CDR3 DNA: TGTGCCAGCAGTTCACTAGCGGGGGAGTACAATGAGCAGTTCTTC; CDR3 protein: CASSSLAGEYNEQFF
D gene: TRBD1; J gene: TRBJ1-2; clone size: .; V gene: TRBV28; CDR3 DNA: TGTGCCAGCAGTTTGGACAGGGACTATGGCTACACCTTC; CDR3 protein: CASSLDRDYGYTF
D gene: .; J gene: TRBJ1-6; clone size: .; V gene: TRBV5-6; CDR3 DNA: TGTGCCAGCAGCTTGGTAGCAGGGGATCTCAATTCACCCCTCCACTTT; CDR3 protein: CASSLVAGDLNSPLHF
D gene: TRBD2; J gene: TRBJ2-2; clone size: .; V gene: TRBV27; CDR3 DNA: TGTGCCAGCAATCGTAGACTAGCGGGAGGAAACACCGGGGAGCTGTTTTTT; CDR3 protein: CASNRRLAGGNTGELFF
D gene: .; J gene: TRBJ1-6; clone size: .; V gene: TRBV5-1; CDR3 DNA: TGCGCCAGCAGCACAGACAGGAGCTCCTATAATTCACCCCTCCACTTT; CDR3 protein: CASSTDRSSYNSPLHF
D gene: .; J gene: TRBJ2-7; clone size: .; V gene: TRBV6-7; CDR3 DNA: TGTGCCAGCAGTTATTCTCTGACTAGAAGAATCGACGAGCAGTACTTC; CDR3 protein: CASSYSLTRRIDEQYF
D gene: .; J gene: TRBJ1-3; clone size: .; V gene: TRBV10-3; CDR3 DNA: TGTGCCATCACCCAGGGTTCTGGAAACACCATATATTTT; CDR3 protein: CAITQGSGNTIYF
D gene: .; J gene: TRBJ1-1; clone size: .; V gene: TRBV5-1; CDR3 DNA: TGCGCCAGCAGCTTGGGCACAGGGACGTACACTGAAGCTTTCTTT; CDR3 protein: CASSLGTGTYTEAFF
D gene: TRBD1; J gene: TRBJ2-1; clone size: .; V gene: TRBV5-1; CDR3 DNA: TGCGCCAGCAGCTTAGGGACAGGGACTTTGAATGAGCAGTTCTTC; CDR3 protein: CASSLGTGTLNEQFF
D gene: TRBD1; J gene: TRBJ2-1; clone size: .; V gene: TRBV10-1; CDR3 DNA: TGCGCCAGCAGTGAGTCGTTCCAGGGGGTCAATGAGCAGTTCTTC; CDR3 protein: CASSESFQGVNEQFF
D gene: .; J gene: TRBJ1-1; clone size: .; V gene: TRBV10-3; CDR3 DNA: TGTGCCATCAGGGGGCTGGGGGAGGCCACTGAAGCTTTCTTT; CDR3 protein: CAIRGLGEATEAFF
D gene: .; J gene: TRBJ2-7; clone size: .; V gene: TRBV27; CDR3 DNA: TGTGCCAGCAGGGGAGAGGGGGAGTCCTACGAGCAGTACTTC; CDR3 protein: CASRGEGESYEQYF
D gene: .; J gene: TRBJ1-1; clone size: .; V gene: TRBV29-1; CDR3 DNA: TGCAGCGCCGACTCCTACACTGAAGCTTTCTTT; CDR3 protein: CSADSYTEAFF
D gene: TRBD2; J gene: TRBJ2-5; clone size: .; V gene: TRBV19; CDR3 DNA: TGTGCCAGTGGAACAGCGGGAGGCGAGACCCAGTACTTC; CDR3 protein: CASGTAGGETQYF
D gene: .; J gene: TRBJ2-3; clone size: .; V gene: TRBV28; CDR3 DNA: TGTGCCAGCAGTTTGAGCGCTAGCACAGATACGCAGTATTTT; CDR3 protein: CASSLSASTDTQYF
D gene: TRBD1; J gene: TRBJ2-2; clone size: few; V gene: TRBV29-1; CDR3 DNA: TGCAGCGTTCGGGACAGGGGAGTAGGGAACTCCGGGGAGCTGTTTTTT; CDR3 protein: CSVRDRGVGNSGELFF
D gene: TRBD1; J gene: TRBJ1-5; clone size: .; V gene: TRBV5-1; CDR3 DNA: TGCGCCAGCAGCTTGGGGACAGGGTGGAATCAGCCCCAGCATTTT; CDR3 protein: CASSLGTGWNQPQHF
D gene: .; J gene: TRBJ1-1; clone size: .; V gene: TRBV5-1; CDR3 DNA: TGCGCCAGCAGCCCGGGAGGGAACACTGAAGCTTTCTTT; CDR3 protein: CASSPGGNTEAFF
D gene: TRBD2; J gene: TRBJ2-5; clone size: .; V gene: TRBV2; CDR3 DNA: TGTGCCAGCAGTCCCTTACTAGCGGGCTACCAAGAGACCCAGTACTTC; CDR3 protein: CASSPLLAGYQETQYF
D gene: TRBD1; J gene: TRBJ2-7; clone size: .; V gene: TRBV7-9; CDR3 DNA: TGTGCCAGCAGCCCTGGGACAGCCCACGAGCAGTACTTC; CDR3 protein: CASSPGTAHEQYF
D gene: TRBD2; J gene: TRBJ2-1; clone size: .; V gene: TRBV5-1; CDR3 DNA: TGCGCCAGCAGTTCGGCACGCCTTACGGGGGGGCCTGGCAATGAGCAGTTCTTC; CDR3 protein: CASSSARLTGGPGNEQFF
D gene: TRBD2; J gene: TRBJ2-1; clone size: .; V gene: TRBV5-4; CDR3 DNA: TGTGCCAGCAGCCGCGCCCAGGGAGGGTCGGACAATGAGCAGTTCTTC; CDR3 protein: CASSRAQGGSDNEQFF
D gene: TRBD2; J gene: TRBJ2-5; clone size: .; V gene: TRBV9; CDR3 DNA: TGTGCCAGCAGCGTAGGTAGCGGGGGACCGGAGACCCAGTACTTC; CDR3 protein: CASSVGSGGPETQYF